This TCR beta chain was captured in a study of vaccination effects on CD4 cells after COVID-19. Whole-study context: Participants were given two doses of BNT162b2 or mRNA-1273 vaccine. Overall study findings and caveats: Marked clonal contraction was seen late after vaccination (in both infection- and vaccine-induced clones).

Worth noting for this clone: No antigen is known for it.

Sequencing was performed with immunoSEQ multiplex PCR; in TCRdb, only in-frame clones are kept and a portion is missing. Among 30,000 to 35,000 clones listed, about 69% were seen once. Antigen-specific CD4+ T cell clonotypes were called by their expansion after viral peptide-pool culture in ViraFEST. The culture ran for around nine days before CD4+ T cells were isolated. It was between March and December 2020 that the person had a SARS-CoV-2 infection confirmed by PCR. Cultures got half-medium changes with IL-2 on days 3 and 7. The CDR3 runs to 15 residues. V gave up 5 bases and J gave up 4 bases, with 17 bases separating them. Germline V gene sequence: CDR1 SGHVS, CDR2 FNYEAQ.

The rearrangement joins TRBV7-6 to TRBJ1-1, with D perhaps TRBD1 (6 bases). This sequence was found in a human donor who had a prior SARS-CoV-2 infection. This sample comprised CD4+ T cells from PBMCs cultured with a peptide pool, obtained before COVID-19 vaccination. The CDR3: CASSRQASTGTEAFF. In DNA, the CDR3 is TGTGCCAGCAGCAGACAGGCGTCTACGGGCACTGAAGCTTTCTTT.